The 17 T cell receptor beta chains listed next were all sequenced from one sample in a study of T cell responses to AZD1222 COVID-19 vaccine. Sequencing was performed with immunoSEQ multiplex PCR; in TCRdb, only in-frame clones are kept and a portion is missing. The table shows some 150,000 clones, with 80% to 95% occurring only once. The sample was peripheral blood, taken 28 days after the second AZD1222 dose. These TCRs come from an adult who received the AZD1222 COVID-19 vaccine.

This chain links TRBV25-1 with TRBJ1-3, with 8 bases identical to TRBD1. Germline CDR1 MGHDK, CDR2 SYGVNS. With V trimmed by 5 bases and J by 0 bases, 3 bases remained unmatched. This CDR3 contains 15 residues. CDR3 sequence: CASSSDRGSGNTIYF. DNA for the CDR3: TGTGCCAGCAGTTCAGACAGGGGCTCTGGAAACACCATATATTTT. The full variable domain, in which reference TRBV25-1 and TRBJ1-3 provide the parts outside the CDR3, is EADIYQTPRYLVIGTGKKITLECSQTMGHDKMYWYQQDPGMELHLIHYSYGVNSTEKGDLSSESTVSRIRTEHFPLTLESARPSHTSQYLCASSSDRGSGNTIYFGEGSWLTVV.

The rearrangement joins TRBV3-1 (or the pseudogene TRBV3-2) to TRBJ2-7, with D maybe TRBD2 (6 bases). Trimming shortened V by 4 bases and J by 6 bases, and 22 bases separated the two germline ends. Germline V gene data show CDR1 as LGHDT and CDR2 as YNNKEL (reference sequence). The CDR3 contains 16 residues. The CDR3 nucleotides read TGTGCCAGCAGCCCGGGCCCGGACGGGCTCGGGGGCGAGCAGTACTTC. Protein sequence: CASSPGPDGLGGEQYF.

J is TRBJ1-6 and V is TRBV7-2; possibly TRBD1 for D (6 bases). The CDR3 runs 13 residues. V lost 5 bases and J 8 bases, leaving 10 bases between the germline ends. Germline CDR1 SGHTA, CDR2 FQGNSA. CDR3 in amino acids: CASSKAGDSPLHF. CDR3 bases: TGTGCCAGCAGCAAAGCAGGGGATTCACCCCTCCACTTT.

This chain links TRBV27 with TRBJ2-6; no reliable D call. The length of the CDR3 is 15 residues. Germline CDR1 is MNHEY and CDR2 is SMNVEV (reference sequence). Trimming shortened V by 3 bases and J by 1 base, and 7 bases separated the two germline ends. The CDR3 coding sequence is TGTGCCAGCAGTTTCGGAGCATCTGGGGCCAACGTCCTGACTTTC. Translating it yields CASSFGASGANVLTF. The variable domain in full, with the rest retrieved from reference TRBV27 and TRBJ2-6, is EAQVTQNPRYLITVTGKKLTVTCSQNMNHEYMSWYRQDPGLGLRQIYYSMNVEVTDKGDVPEGYKVSRKEKRNFPLILESPSPNQTSLYFCASSFGASGANVLTFGAGSRLTVL.

This clone has only one observation. The rearrangement joins TRBV11-2 to TRBJ2-6; D remains unclear. V lost 2 bases and J lost 4, with 12 bases in between. Germline V gives CDR1 SGHAT, CDR2 FQNNGV. CDR3 length: 16 amino acids. The DNA for the CDR3 is TGTGCCAGCAGCTTAAGTCGGACGGCGGGGGCCAACGTCCTGACTTTC. Protein: CASSLSRTAGANVLTF.

The chain uses TRBV6-1 and TRBJ1-2; the D gene is possibly TRBD1 (6 bases). From germline, CDR1 is MNHNS and CDR2 SASEGT. The CDR3 extends over 16 amino acids. V lost 2 bases to trimming and J lost 3 bases, with 16 bases between them. The CDR3 here is CASSEMIRQVDYGYTF. CDR3 DNA sequence: TGTGCCAGCAGTGAAATGATTCGACAGGTGGACTATGGCTACACCTTC.

The chain carries TRBV5-1 and TRBJ2-3, with D maybe TRBD2 (6 bases). With 10 bases removed from V and 6 bases from J, the gap between germline ends came to 24 bases. Germline V lookup: CDR1 SGHRS, CDR2 YFSETQ. The length of the CDR3 is 15 residues. The CDR3 sequence: CASTWDSSPSDTQYF. The CDR3 DNA reads TGCGCCTCCACCTGGGACTCCTCCCCCTCGGATACGCAGTATTTT.

V is TRBV9 and J is TRBJ1-2; no definite D call. The length of the CDR3 is 14 residues. Germline V gene sequence: CDR1 SGDLS, CDR2 YYNGEE. V dropped 8 bases and J dropped 0 bases, with 14 bases sitting between them. CDR3 DNA: TGTGCCAGTAACGTTGGATTCACTAACTATGGCTACACCTTC. This encodes CASNVGFTNYGYTF. The full variable domain, with the rest looked up from reference TRBV9 and TRBJ1-2, is DSGVTQTPKHLITATGQRVTLRCSPRSGDLSVYWYQQSLDQGLQFLIQYYNGEERAKGNILERFSAQQFPDLHSELNLSSLELGDSALYFCASNVGFTNYGYTFGSGTRLTVV.

This clone was detected once. The chain carries TRBV30 and TRBJ1-5; 11 bases are shared with TRBD1. The CDR3 consists of 15 residues. Per the germline V gene, CDR1 is GTSNPN and CDR2 is SVGIG (reference sequence). J lost 2 bases, V lost 4 bases, and 4 bases had no gene match. The CDR3 bases are TGTGCCTGGAACCCGGGACAGGGGGGCAATCAGCCCCAGCATTTT. This translates into CAWNPGQGGNQPQHF.

V and J are TRBV5-1 and TRBJ1-1; maybe TRBD1 (6 bases). The ends were cut back, 3 bases at V and 1 base at J, with 10 bases in the middle. The CDR3 runs 14 residues. Germline V gene data show CDR1 as SGHRS and CDR2 as YFSETQ. This CDR3 reads CASSWQGKNTEAFF. CDR3 coding DNA: TGCGCCAGCAGCTGGCAGGGGAAGAACACTGAAGCTTTCTTT.

This rearrangement joins TRBV9 to TRBJ1-1; D is ambiguous. Germline V CDR1 and CDR2: SGDLS, YYNGEE. The ends were cut back, 4 bases at V and 6 bases at J, with 7 bases in the middle. The CDR3 totals 11 residues. The CDR3 sequence: CASSRDSEAFF. The CDR3 coding sequence is TGTGCCAGCAGCCGAGACTCTGAAGCTTTCTTT.

The chain is built from TRBV13 and TRBJ2-7, with TRBD1 identical over 8 bases. V dropped 2 bases and J dropped 2; count of bases not matched to a gene: 2. This CDR3 has 14 amino acids. Germline CDR1 is PRHDT and CDR2 is FYEKMQ (reference sequence). The CDR3 nucleotides read TGTGCCAGCAGCTTAAGGGACAGGACCTACGAGCAGTACTTC. This gives the protein CASSLRDRTYEQYF.

This clone was picked up a small number of times. The chain couples TRBV28 to TRBJ1-5; a weak D match, TRBD1 (5 bases). V lost 3 bases, J lost 11 bases, and 20 bases lay in between. The CDR3 is 15 residues long. Germline loops: CDR1 MDHEN, CDR2 SYDVKM. This chain's CDR3 is CASSLLPGSGGAQHF. For the CDR3, the DNA is TGTGCCAGCAGTTTGCTTCCCGGGTCCGGAGGGGCCCAGCATTTT. Full variable domain (missing parts from reference TRBV28 and TRBJ1-5): DVKVTQSSRYLVKRTGEKVFLECVQDMDHENMFWYRQDPGLGLRLIYFSYDVKMKEKGDIPEGYSVSREKKERFSLILESASTNQTSMYLCASSLLPGSGGAQHFGDGTRLSIL.

This clone was found once. The chain combines TRBV5-1 with TRBJ2-2; 12 bases are shared with TRBD1. There are 18 residues in the CDR3. Losses at the gene ends were 0 bases for V and 4 bases for J; bases not matched to a gene: 7. Germline V CDR1 and CDR2: SGHRS, YFSETQ. This chain's CDR3 is CASSLEPGQGATTGELFF. The CDR3 nucleotides read TGCGCCAGCAGCTTGGAACCGGGACAGGGGGCGACCACCGGGGAGCTGTTTTTT.

This clone has a handful of counts. In DNA form, the CDR3 reads TGTGCCTGGAGTGTAAGTGGATCAGGAGGCTACACCTTC. It translates to CAWSVSGSGGYTF. This sequence joins TRBV30 and TRBJ1-2, with no clear D. The CDR3 runs to 13 residues. Germline assignment: CDR1 GTSNPN and CDR2 SVGIG (reference sequence). Trimming cost V 0 bases and J 8 bases, with 13 bases left between them.

For this clone: The same CDR3 can be traced to other DNA sequences in this sample. This chain links TRBV10-2 with TRBJ1-2; D is undetermined. Trimming removed 2 bases from V and 3 bases from J, with 7 bases in between. Looked up from germline, CDR1 is WSHSY and CDR2 is SAAADI. This CDR3 has 13 amino acids. This CDR3 reads CASSERTDYGYTF. DNA of the CDR3: TGCGCCAGCAGTGAGAGAACAGACTATGGCTACACCTTC.

The V and J genes are TRBV9 and TRBJ2-1; 14 nucleotides line up with TRBD2. Germline CDR1 reads SGDLS; CDR2 reads YYNGEE. This CDR3 spans 15 amino acids. V lost 4 bases to trimming and J lost 9 bases; unmatched junction nucleotides: 6. CDR3 in amino acids: CASSPRLAGGGEQFF. CDR3 DNA sequence: TGTGCCAGCAGCCCCCGACTAGCGGGAGGGGGTGAGCAGTTCTTC.